This T cell receptor (beta chain) originates from a study of blood T cell repertoires in COVID-19. Turning to the study itself: Sources were T cells, B-cell-depleted T cells, or PBMCs; the material itself was cDNA or gDNA.

The CDR3 spans 13 residues. V was trimmed by 7 bases and J by 15 bases, leaving 22 bases between them. Germline V gives CDR1 MNHEY, CDR2 SVGAGI. Sequenced by immunoSEQ multiplex PCR; TCRdb stores in-frame clones only, minus some. Among 70,000 to 95,000 clones listed, around 92% were seen once. The chain employs TRBV6-5 and TRBJ2-1; D is possibly TRBD2 (7 bases). The sequence derives from a woman in her fifties or sixties with active COVID-19. The sample was peripheral blood. The CDR3 reads CASTQGRGAEAFF. CDR3 in DNA: TGTGCCAGCACCCAGGGGAGGGGGGCCGAGGCGTTCTTC.